The 26 T cell receptor beta chains below were found in one sample sequenced in a study of cytomegalovirus exposure and HLA in healthy donors. The method was immunoSEQ multiplex PCR; TCRdb's version includes in-frame clones alone and lacks a portion of them. In the table there are tens of thousands of clones, around 95% of which are singletons. Sequences were obtained from PBMCs. Receptors were obtained from a man aged 18 to 30 in good health and CMV-seronegative.

V and J are TRBV10-3 and TRBJ2-4; D may be TRBD1 or TRBD2 (6 bases each). Trimming shortened V by 6 bases and J by 0 bases, and 12 bases separated the two germline ends. Germline loops: CDR1 ENHRY, CDR2 SYGVKD. This CDR3 is 15 amino acids long. CDR3 amino acids: CAISEGDLAKNIQYF. CDR3 DNA: TGTGCCATCAGCGAGGGGGACTTAGCCAAAAACATTCAGTACTTC.

The chain is built from TRBV6-1 and TRBJ1-4; weak D call: TRBD1 (6 bases). Deletions cut 11 bases from V and 4 bases from J, with 14 bases between. Germline CDR1 and CDR2: MNHNS and SASEGT. The CDR3 has 13 residues. CDR3 in DNA: TGTGCCGGGGGGGCAGACCTTAATGAAAAACTGTTTTTT. This sequence encodes CAGGADLNEKLFF.

The genes are TRBV11-1 and TRBJ2-7; D is possibly TRBD1 (6 bases). Trimming took 4 bases from V and 2 from J, leaving 12 bases between them. Germline-derived CDR1 and CDR2 are SGHAT and FQDESV (reference sequence). This CDR3 has 14 residues. Here the CDR3 DNA reads TGTGCCAGCAGCTCTCCGCCAGGGGCCTACGAGCAGTACTTC. Translating gives CASSSPPGAYEQYF.

The gene calls are TRBV10-1 and TRBJ2-1; D uncertain. Germline V lookup: CDR1 WNHNN, CDR2 SYGVQD (reference sequence). The CDR3 is 13 amino acids. Deletions cut 3 bases from V and 3 bases from J, with 6 bases between. The CDR3 DNA sequence: TGCGCCAGCAGTGAAAATCTCTACAATGAGCAGTTCTTC. It specifies CASSENLYNEQFF.

This chain connects TRBV7-2 to TRBJ2-1; 9 positions agree with TRBD2. The V and J ends lost 5 bases and 4 bases, in that order; junction bases with no gene match: 6. CDR1 and CDR2 (germline): SGHTA, FQGNSA. The CDR3 spans 15 residues. The CDR3 is CASSPTSGPYNEQFF. The DNA of the CDR3 is TGTGCCAGCAGCCCTACTAGCGGGCCATACAATGAGCAGTTCTTC.

The chain links TRBV19 to TRBJ1-1; 10 positions match TRBD1. CDR1 and CDR2 from the germline V gene are LNHDA and SQIVND (reference sequence). This CDR3 is 16 amino acids long. V shed 5 bases, J shed 4 bases, and the junction held 10 bases outside the gene matches. The CDR3 coding sequence is TGTGCCAGTAGTGTACTCCAGGGACAGGGGATCACTGAAGCTTTCTTT. Its protein is CASSVLQGQGITEAFF.

V and J are TRBV10-1 and TRBJ2-1, with 7 bases that match TRBD1. V shed 1 base and J 10 bases; nucleotides not matched to a gene: 7. CDR3 length equals 14 residues. CDR1 is WNHNN and CDR2 is SYGVQD in the germline V gene (reference sequence). The CDR3 loop reads CASSEYPRGGEQFF. The CDR3 bases are TGCGCCAGCAGTGAGTACCCCCGAGGGGGCGAGCAGTTCTTC.

The chain is built from TRBV11-3 and TRBJ2-3, with 11 bases identical to TRBD2. Germline CDR1 is SGHNT and CDR2 is YENEEA. This CDR3 region has 15 residues. The junction had 8 bases not matched to a gene; V was cut back by 7 bases and J by 5 bases. CDR3 in amino acids: CASTTSGRKGDTQYF. Written as DNA, the CDR3 is TGTGCCAGCACTACTAGCGGGAGAAAGGGAGATACGCAGTATTTT.

The chain carries TRBV28 and TRBJ1-2; D unclear. Germline assignment: CDR1 MDHEN and CDR2 SYDVKM. V was shortened by 6 bases and J by 3 bases, with 8 bases between the two germline ends. The CDR3 is 12 amino acids. CDR3 sequence reads: CASSLSDYGYTF. CDR3 DNA: TGTGCCAGCAGCCTTTCGGACTATGGCTACACCTTC.

This rearrangement joins TRBV19 to TRBJ1-2; D is uncertain. V lost 4 bases to trimming and J lost 2 bases, with 8 bases between them. Germline V gene data show CDR1 as LNHDA and CDR2 as SQIVND (reference sequence). The CDR3 is 13 residues long. The CDR3 reads CASSREPNYGYTF. CDR3 nucleotide sequence: TGTGCCAGTAGTAGGGAGCCGAACTATGGCTACACCTTC. Full variable domain (missing parts from reference TRBV19 and TRBJ1-2): DGGITQSPKYLFRKEGQNVTLSCEQNLNHDAMYWYRQDPGQGLRLIYYSQIVNDFQKGDIAEGYSVSREKKESFPLTVTSAQKNPTAFYLCASSREPNYGYTFGSGTRLTVV.

The V gene is TRBV12-5, the J gene TRBJ1-2, with 7 bases that match TRBD1. The V and J ends lost 3 bases and 3 bases, in that order; junction bases with no gene match: 4. This CDR3 has 14 amino acids. Germline V gene sequence: CDR1 LGHNT, CDR2 FRNRAP. This chain's CDR3 is CASGLGDSDYGYTF. The CDR3 nucleotides read TGTGCTAGTGGTTTAGGGGACAGCGACTATGGCTACACCTTC.

The chain combines TRBV6-5 with TRBJ1-1; 9 nucleotides match TRBD1. Germline CDR1 MNHEY, CDR2 SVGAGI. Losses at the gene ends were 6 bases for V and 4 bases for J; bases not matched to a gene: 6. The CDR3 totals 14 residues. The CDR3 reads CASSQDRGGTEAFF. CDR3 nucleotide sequence: TGTGCCAGCAGCCAGGACAGGGGCGGCACTGAAGCTTTCTTT.

This chain links TRBV11-2 with TRBJ1-4; TRBD1 is a possible D gene (5 bases). Trimming removed 5 bases at V and 3 bases at J, with 13 bases between. The CDR3 loop spans 15 amino acids. The germline V gene encodes CDR1 SGHAT and CDR2 FQNNGV. The CDR3: CASSPFRVANEKLFF. The CDR3 coding sequence is TGTGCCAGCAGCCCTTTCAGGGTTGCTAATGAAAAACTGTTTTTT.

The V gene is TRBV5-1, the J gene TRBJ1-2; a possible D gene is TRBD1 (6 bases). The ends were cut back, 3 bases at V and 7 bases at J, with 13 bases in the middle. CDR1 and CDR2 (germline): SGHRS, YFSETQ. The CDR3 covers 13 residues. The CDR3, as DNA: TGCGCCAGCAGCTGGGACACCACGTCTGGCTACACCTTC. Translation: CASSWDTTSGYTF.

The chain couples TRBV5-6 to TRBJ1-2; 7 positions agree with TRBD1. The V gene's germline CDR1 is SGHDT and CDR2 YYEEEE. The CDR3 consists of 13 residues. The V gene end was trimmed by 0 bases and the J gene end by 6 bases; junction bases not matched to a gene: 2. In nucleotides, the CDR3 is TGTGCCAGCAGCTTGGGGCAGGGGGATGGCTACACCTTC. It is translated as CASSLGQGDGYTF.

This clone was seen just once. The genes are TRBV19 and TRBJ1-2, with TRBD1 matching 7 bases. This CDR3 region has 15 residues. The J segment lost 3 bases and the V segment lost 1 base, leaving 5 bases of the junction unmatched. Germline lookup yields CDR1 LNHDA and CDR2 SQIVND (reference sequence). DNA of the CDR3: TGTGCCAGTAGTATAGGACAGGGAGGCGACTATGGCTACACCTTC. Its translation: CASSIGQGGDYGYTF.

The chain uses TRBV2 and TRBJ2-7; TRBD1 aligns across 8 bases. V shed 6 bases, J shed 2 bases, and the junction held 6 bases outside the gene matches. The germline CDR1 and CDR2 sequences are SNHLY and FYNNEI. CDR3 size: 14 residues. For the CDR3, the DNA is TGTGCCAGCAGGGACAGGGAAGGGGCCTACGAGCAGTACTTC. It yields the protein CASRDREGAYEQYF.

V is TRBV5-5 and J is TRBJ2-7; 7 nucleotides match TRBD1. The germline V gene encodes CDR1 SGHKS and CDR2 YYEKEE (reference sequence). The V gene end was trimmed by 0 bases and the J gene end by 5 bases; junction bases not matched to a gene: 5. This CDR3 region has 14 residues. CDR3 in amino acids: CASSLGQGIDEQYF. For the CDR3, the DNA is TGTGCCAGCAGCTTGGGACAGGGTATCGACGAGCAGTACTTC.

The rearrangement links TRBV11-3 to TRBJ1-2; D unresolved. V dropped 5 bases and J dropped 4 bases, with 17 bases sitting between them. The CDR3 sequence is 15 residues long. Germline values: CDR1 SGHNT, CDR2 YENEEA. The CDR3 nucleotides are TGTGCCAGCAGCCCGCGTTTCGACGGACTCTATGGCTACACCTTC. This translates into CASSPRFDGLYGYTF.

The V call is TRBV6-4, the J call TRBJ1-1, with a weak D call TRBD1 (5 bases). The ends were cut back, 6 bases at V and 1 base at J, with 12 bases in the middle. Germline CDR1 and CDR2: MRHNA and SNTAGT. The CDR3 spans 14 residues. CDR3: CASRLDSTNTEAFF. CDR3 coding DNA: TGTGCCAGCAGATTAGACAGCACGAACACTGAAGCTTTCTTT.

V and J are TRBV5-5 and TRBJ1-1; 8 bases align to TRBD1. Per germline, CDR1 SGHKS and CDR2 YYEKEE (reference sequence). The CDR3 totals 15 residues. Trimming took 0 bases from V and 11 from J; bases not matched to a gene: 12. The CDR3 nucleotides are TGTGCCAGCAGCTTGGCCGGGACAGGTGCTCTTTCGGCTTTCTTT. Protein sequence: CASSLAGTGALSAFF.

The rearrangement links TRBV4-2 to TRBJ2-7; perhaps TRBD1 as D (6 bases). Trimming removed 0 bases from V and 4 bases from J, with 13 bases in between. The germline CDR1 and CDR2 sequences are LGHNA and YNFKEQ. This CDR3 has 15 residues. CDR3 region: CASSQEPGAVYEQYF. CDR3 nucleotide sequence: TGTGCCAGCAGCCAAGAACCAGGGGCGGTTTACGAGCAGTACTTC.

The chain joins TRBV7-2 to TRBJ1-2, with no clear D. Trimming removed 2 bases from V and 3 bases from J, with 4 bases in between. This CDR3 has 12 amino acids. The germline CDR1 and CDR2 sequences are SGHTA and FQGNSA. The CDR3, as DNA: TGTGCCAGCAGCTTACTGTACTATGGCTACACCTTC. Amino acid sequence: CASSLLYYGYTF.

The chain employs TRBV27 and TRBJ2-5, with 9 positions matching TRBD1. The ends lost 4 bases at V and 2 bases at J; junction bases unmatched: 11. The CDR3 contains 17 residues. Germline V CDR1 and CDR2: MNHEY, SMNVEV (reference sequence). Here the CDR3 DNA reads TGTGCCAGCAGTTCCGACAGGGGGGTCGAGGATCAAGAGACCCAGTACTTC. Translated: CASSSDRGVEDQETQYF.

J is TRBJ1-5 and V is TRBV9, with 10 nucleotides matching TRBD1. The CDR3 consists of 14 residues. V lost 4 bases to trimming and J lost 5 bases; unmatched junction nucleotides: 3. Germline V gene sequence: CDR1 SGDLS, CDR2 YYNGEE. CDR3 sequence: CASSFGQGDQPQHF. For the CDR3, the DNA is TGTGCCAGCAGCTTCGGACAGGGGGATCAGCCCCAGCATTTT.

The count of this clone is one. The chain couples TRBV5-8 to TRBJ1-1; D remains ambiguous. This CDR3 comprises 12 residues. CDR1 is SGHTS, CDR2 YDEGEE, per germline. V lost 6 bases, J lost 5 bases, and 11 bases lay in between. CDR3 residues: CASNKDKTEAFF. CDR3 DNA sequence: TGTGCCAGCAACAAAGACAAGACTGAAGCTTTCTTT.